Here is one TCR beta chain with its context. What it binds is unknown. The entry originates in a study of identical twins. Each cDNA held unique molecular identifiers, and template switching gave it a universal primer site. TCRdb re-called the 5' RACE reads with MiXCR, one entry per CDR3 protein. Among about 210,000 distinct CDR3 sequences listed, over 8% were seen once. Study-level results: The models systematically underestimated how much out-of-frame TCR alpha was shared in monozygotic twins.

In germline, CDR1 is DFQATT, CDR2 SNEGSKA (reference sequence). Germline trimming cut 2 bases from V and 3 bases from J; bases unmatched to any gene: 6. The CDR3 length is 14 residues. The sample was memory (CD45RO+) T cells sorted from blood. V is TRBV20-1 and J is TRBJ1-2, with 7 bases fitting TRBD1. The clonotype originates from a woman between 18 and 29 years old in good health. The CDR3 here is CSARRTGGDYGYTF. CDR3 coding DNA: TGCAGTGCTAGACGGACAGGAGGGGACTATGGCTACACCTTC.